This T cell receptor beta chain comes out of a study of Ad26.COV2.S vaccination and SARS-CoV-2 variants. The CDR3 totals 17 residues. Germline loops: CDR1 SGHRS, CDR2 YFSETQ. The junction had 9 bases not matched to a gene; V was cut back by 5 bases and J by 1 base. Data came from immunoSEQ multiplex PCR; TCRdb stores just in-frame clones and leaves some out. The sample has about 350,000 clones, about 91% seen once. Remarks on this clone: Its cognate antigen is unknown.

The study, taken as a whole, reports: It was reported that spike-specific CD8+ and CD4+ T cell responses were substantially broad after vaccination. Total T cell responses, in the TCR breadth and depth analyses, may have been underestimated.

The chain links TRBV5-1 to TRBJ2-2; 9 nucleotides match TRBD1. The sequence came from a human donor who had recovered from COVID-19. This sample comprised peripheral blood, obtained after recovery from COVID-19. The DNA of the CDR3 is TGCGCCAGCAGAGAGGAGGTGGGACAGGGGAACACCGGGGAGCTGTTTTTT. It codes for CASREEVGQGNTGELFF.